This entry describes one TCR beta chain. The CDR3 is 18 residues long. Germline CDR1 SGHDT, CDR2 YYEEEE. V lost 0 bases, J lost 3 bases, and 19 bases lay in between. The sample is drawn from a study of blood T cell repertoires in COVID-19. The overall study: Donors in the United States, Italy and Spain gave samples during acute or convalescent COVID-19. T cells, B-cell-depleted T cells, or PBMCs provided the cDNA or gDNA that served as material.

Per the study methods: The authors estimated nucleated cell counts from reference gene primer amplification. This table comes from immunoSEQ multiplex PCR, and its TCRdb copy is limited to in-frame clones, with some not included. The DNA gave D and trimming, while V, J and clone size come from that table. The data contain more than 60,000 clones, 85% to 90% of them singletons. This clonotype was sampled from a woman between 50 and 59 years old with active COVID-19. This chain joins TRBV5-6 and TRBJ1-3; D is possibly TRBD1 (5 bases). Sequencing was carried out using peripheral blood. The CDR3 nucleotides read TGTGCCAGCAGCTTGGCCGGAGGGCGGGGCAGTTTTGGAAACACCATATATTTT. Translation gives CASSLAGGRGSFGNTIYF.